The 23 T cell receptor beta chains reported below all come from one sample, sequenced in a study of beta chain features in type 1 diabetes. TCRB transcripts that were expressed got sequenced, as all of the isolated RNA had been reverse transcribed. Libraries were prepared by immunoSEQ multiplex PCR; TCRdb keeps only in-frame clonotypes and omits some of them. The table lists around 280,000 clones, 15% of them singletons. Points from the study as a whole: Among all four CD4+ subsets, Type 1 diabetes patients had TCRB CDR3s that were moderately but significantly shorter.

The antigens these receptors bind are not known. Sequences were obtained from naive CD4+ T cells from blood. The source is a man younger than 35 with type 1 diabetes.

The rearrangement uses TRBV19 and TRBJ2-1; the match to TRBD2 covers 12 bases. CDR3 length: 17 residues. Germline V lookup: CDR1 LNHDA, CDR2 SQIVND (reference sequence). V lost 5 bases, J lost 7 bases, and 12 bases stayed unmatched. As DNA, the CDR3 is TGTGCCAGTAGTCAACCCCAGACTAGCGGGAGTCTAAATGAGCAGTTCTTC. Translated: CASSQPQTSGSLNEQFF. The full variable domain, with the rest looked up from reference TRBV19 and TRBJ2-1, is DGGITQSPKYLFRKEGQNVTLSCEQNLNHDAMYWYRQDPGQGLRLIYYSQIVNDFQKGDIAEGYSVSREKKESFPLTVTSAQKNPTAFYLCASSQPQTSGSLNEQFFGPGTRLTVL.

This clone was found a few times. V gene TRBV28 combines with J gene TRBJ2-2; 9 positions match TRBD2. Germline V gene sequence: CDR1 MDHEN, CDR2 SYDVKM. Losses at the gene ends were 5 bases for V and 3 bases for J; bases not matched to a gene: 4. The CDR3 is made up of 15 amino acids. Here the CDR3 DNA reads TGTGCCAGCAGTCCGAGACTAGCGGACACCGGGGAGCTGTTTTTT. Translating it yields CASSPRLADTGELFF.

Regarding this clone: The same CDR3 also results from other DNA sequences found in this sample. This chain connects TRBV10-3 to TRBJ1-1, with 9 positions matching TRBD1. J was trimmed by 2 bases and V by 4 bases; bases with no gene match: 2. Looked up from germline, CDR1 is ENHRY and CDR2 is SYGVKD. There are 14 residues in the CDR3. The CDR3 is CAISAGQGNTEAFF. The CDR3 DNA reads TGTGCCATCAGTGCGGGACAGGGTAACACTGAAGCTTTCTTT.

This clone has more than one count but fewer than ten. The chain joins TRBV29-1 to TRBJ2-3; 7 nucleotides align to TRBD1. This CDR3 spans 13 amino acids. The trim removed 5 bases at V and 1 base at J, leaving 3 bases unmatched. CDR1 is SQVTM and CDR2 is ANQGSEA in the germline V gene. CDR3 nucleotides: TGCAGCGTTTTCGACAGGGGCACAGATACGCAGTATTTT. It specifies CSVFDRGTDTQYF.

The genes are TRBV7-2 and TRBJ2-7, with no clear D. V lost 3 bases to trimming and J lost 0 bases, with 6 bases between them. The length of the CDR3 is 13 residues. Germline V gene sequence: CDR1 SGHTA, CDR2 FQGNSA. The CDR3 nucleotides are TGTGCCAGCAGCTTCCAGGACTCCTACGAGCAGTACTTC. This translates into CASSFQDSYEQYF.

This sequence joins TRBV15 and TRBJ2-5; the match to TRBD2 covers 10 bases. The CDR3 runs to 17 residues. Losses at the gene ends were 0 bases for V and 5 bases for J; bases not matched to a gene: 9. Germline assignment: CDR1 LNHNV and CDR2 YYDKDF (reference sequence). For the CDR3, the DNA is TGTGCCACCAGCAGAGAGTCTAGCGGGAGAGATTTGGAGACCCAGTACTTC. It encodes CATSRESSGRDLETQYF.

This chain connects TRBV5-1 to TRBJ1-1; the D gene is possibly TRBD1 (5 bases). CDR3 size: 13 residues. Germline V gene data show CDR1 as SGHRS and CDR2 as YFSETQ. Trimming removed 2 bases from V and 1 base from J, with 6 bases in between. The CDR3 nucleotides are TGCGCCAGCAGCTTCGGACAGAACACTGAAGCTTTCTTT. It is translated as CASSFGQNTEAFF.

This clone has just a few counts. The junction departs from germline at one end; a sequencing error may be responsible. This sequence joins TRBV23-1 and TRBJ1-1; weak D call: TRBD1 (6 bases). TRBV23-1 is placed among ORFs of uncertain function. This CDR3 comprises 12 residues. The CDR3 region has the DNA TGCGCCGGCAGGGGCGTGAACACTGAAGCTTTCTTT. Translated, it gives CAGRGVNTEAFF.

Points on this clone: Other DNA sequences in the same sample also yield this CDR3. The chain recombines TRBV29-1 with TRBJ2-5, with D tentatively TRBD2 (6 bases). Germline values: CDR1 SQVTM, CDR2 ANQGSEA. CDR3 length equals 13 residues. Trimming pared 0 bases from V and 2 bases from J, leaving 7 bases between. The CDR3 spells CSVEDRGQETQYF. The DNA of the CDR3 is TGCAGCGTTGAAGATCGGGGGCAAGAGACCCAGTACTTC. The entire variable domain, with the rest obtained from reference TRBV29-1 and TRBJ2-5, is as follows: SAVISQKPSRDICQRGTSLTIQCQVDSQVTMMFWYRQQPGQSLTLIATANQGSEATYESGFVIDKFPISRPNLTFSTLTVSNMSPEDSSIYLCSVEDRGQETQYFGPGTRLLVL.

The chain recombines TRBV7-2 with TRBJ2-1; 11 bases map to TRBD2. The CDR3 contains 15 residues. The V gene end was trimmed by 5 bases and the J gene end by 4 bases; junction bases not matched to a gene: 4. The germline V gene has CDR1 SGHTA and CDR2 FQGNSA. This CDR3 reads CASSRLAGRYNEQFF. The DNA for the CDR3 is TGTGCCAGCAGCCGACTAGCGGGGAGATACAATGAGCAGTTCTTC. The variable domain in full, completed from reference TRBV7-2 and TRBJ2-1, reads GAGVSQSPSNKVTEKGKDVELRCDPISGHTALYWYRQSLGQGLEFLIYFQGNSAPDKSGLPSDRFSAERTGGSVSTLTIQRTQQEDSAVYLCASSRLAGRYNEQFFGPGTRLTVL.

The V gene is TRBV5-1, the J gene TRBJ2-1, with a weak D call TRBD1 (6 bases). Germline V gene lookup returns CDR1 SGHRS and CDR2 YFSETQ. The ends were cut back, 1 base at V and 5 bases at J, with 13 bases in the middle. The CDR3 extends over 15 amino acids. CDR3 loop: CASSLMSRGNNEQFF. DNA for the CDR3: TGCGCCAGCAGCTTGATGAGCAGGGGCAACAATGAGCAGTTCTTC.

The CDR3 protein is CASSRSSGNSYEQYF. DNA of the CDR3: TGTGCCAGCAGTCGGTCTAGCGGTAACTCCTACGAGCAGTACTTC. The genes are TRBV7-2 and TRBJ2-7; 7 bases agree with TRBD2. Trimming removed 6 bases from V and 0 bases from J; junction bases left unmatched: 8. Germline loops: CDR1 SGHTA, CDR2 FQGNSA. The CDR3 runs 15 residues.

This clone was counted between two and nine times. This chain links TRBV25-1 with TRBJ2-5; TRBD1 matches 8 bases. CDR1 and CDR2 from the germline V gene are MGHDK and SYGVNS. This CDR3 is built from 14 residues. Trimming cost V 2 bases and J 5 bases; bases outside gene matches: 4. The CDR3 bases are TGTGCCAGCAGTGAAGCGGACAGGGTTGAGACCCAGTACTTC. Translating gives CASSEADRVETQYF.

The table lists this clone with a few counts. The CDR3 coding sequence is TGTGCCAGCTCACCAAGACACGACCCAACAGATACGCAGTATTTT. Protein: CASSPRHDPTDTQYF. The chain couples TRBV18 to TRBJ2-3; D is unresolved. The CDR3 extends over 15 amino acids. Deletions cut 2 bases from V and 3 bases from J, with 12 bases between. The V gene's germline CDR1 is KGHSH and CDR2 LQKENI. Combining the CDR3 with reference TRBV18 and TRBJ2-3 gives the whole variable domain NAGVMQNPRHLVRRRGQEARLRCSPMKGHSHVYWYRQLPEEGLKFMVYLQKENIIDESGMPKERFSAEFPKEGPSILRIQQVVRGDSAAYFCASSPRHDPTDTQYFGPGTRLTVL.

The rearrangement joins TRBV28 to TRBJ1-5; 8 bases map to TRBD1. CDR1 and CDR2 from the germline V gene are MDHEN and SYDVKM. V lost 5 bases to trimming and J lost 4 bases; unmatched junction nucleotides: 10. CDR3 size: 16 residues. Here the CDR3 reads CASSRPPGQENQPQHF. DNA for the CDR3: TGTGCCAGCAGTCGTCCGCCGGGACAGGAAAATCAGCCCCAGCATTTT.

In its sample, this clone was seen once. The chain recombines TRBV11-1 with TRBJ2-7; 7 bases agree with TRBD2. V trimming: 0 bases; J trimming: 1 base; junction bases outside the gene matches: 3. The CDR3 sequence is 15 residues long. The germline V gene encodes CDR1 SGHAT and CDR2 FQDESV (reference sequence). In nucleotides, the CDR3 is TGTGCCAGCAGCTTAGCTGTCGGGAGGTCCTACGAGCAGTACTTC. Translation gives CASSLAVGRSYEQYF.

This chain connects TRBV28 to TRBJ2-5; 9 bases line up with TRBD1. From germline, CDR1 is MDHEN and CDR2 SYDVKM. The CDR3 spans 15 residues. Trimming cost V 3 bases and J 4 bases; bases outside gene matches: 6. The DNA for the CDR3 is TGTGCCAGCAGTTTCCGGGACAGGGCCAGAGAGACCCAGTACTTC. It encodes CASSFRDRARETQYF.

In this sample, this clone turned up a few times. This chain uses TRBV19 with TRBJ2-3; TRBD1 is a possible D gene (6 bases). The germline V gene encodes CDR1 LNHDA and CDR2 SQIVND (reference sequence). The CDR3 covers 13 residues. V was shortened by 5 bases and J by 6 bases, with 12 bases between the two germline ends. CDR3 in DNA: TGTGCCAGTAGTGCCAGGGGAACCGATACGCAGTATTTT. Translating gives CASSARGTDTQYF.

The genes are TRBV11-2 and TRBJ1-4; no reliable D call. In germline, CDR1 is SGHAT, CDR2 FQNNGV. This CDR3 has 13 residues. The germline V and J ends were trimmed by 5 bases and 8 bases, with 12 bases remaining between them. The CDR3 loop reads CASSGYLGEKLFF. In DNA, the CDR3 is TGTGCCAGCAGCGGATATTTGGGCGAAAAACTGTTTTTT.

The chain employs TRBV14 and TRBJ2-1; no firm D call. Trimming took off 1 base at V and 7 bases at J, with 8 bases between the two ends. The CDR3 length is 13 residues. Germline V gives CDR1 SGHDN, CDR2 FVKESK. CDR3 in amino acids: CASSQVSRNEQFF. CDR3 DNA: TGTGCCAGCAGCCAAGTATCGAGGAATGAGCAGTTCTTC.

CDR3 in DNA: TGTGCCAGCAGCGCTAGGGGAGGAGGGCAAGAGACCCAGTACTTC. Translated: CASSARGGGQETQYF. This chain links TRBV5-4 with TRBJ2-5, with a tentative D call TRBD2 (6 bases). Germline values: CDR1 SGHNT, CDR2 YYREEE (reference sequence). CDR3 length: 15 amino acids. V was cut by 4 bases and J by 2 bases, with 15 bases left in between. Variable domain in full (rest from reference TRBV5-4 and TRBJ2-5): ETGVTQSPTHLIKTRGQQVTLRCSSQSGHNTVSWYQQALGQGPQFIFQYYREEENGRGNFPPRFSGLQFPNYSSELNVNALELDDSALYLCASSARGGGQETQYFGPGTRLLVL.

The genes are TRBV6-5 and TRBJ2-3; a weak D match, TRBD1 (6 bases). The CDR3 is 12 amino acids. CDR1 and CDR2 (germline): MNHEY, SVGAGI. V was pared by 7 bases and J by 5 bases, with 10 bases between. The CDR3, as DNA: TGTGCCAGCACGTCCAGGGGAGATACGCAGTATTTT. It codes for CASTSRGDTQYF.

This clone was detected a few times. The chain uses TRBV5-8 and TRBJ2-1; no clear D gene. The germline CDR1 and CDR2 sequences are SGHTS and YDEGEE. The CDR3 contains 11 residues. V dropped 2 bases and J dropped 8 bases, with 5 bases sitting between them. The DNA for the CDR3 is TGTGCCAGCAGCTTCTTCCATGAGCAGTTCTTC. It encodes CASSFFHEQFF.